A selection of T cell receptor beta chains follows, all from one sample in a study of graft-versus-host responses after intestinal transplantation. Sequencing used immunoSEQ multiplex PCR; TCRdb keeps in-frame clones, though not all of them. The sample holds roughly 120,000 clones, 93% seen once. For these receptors, no antigen is known. The source was unstimulated CD8+ T cells sorted from spleen or lymph node cells, collected before intestinal transplant. The receptors derive from a human donor who received an intestinal transplant. Both conserved end residues are part of each CDR3. D genes are given only for firm matches.

cdr3_length	v_call	j_call	d_call	cdr3_aa
14	TRBV5-8	TRBJ2-7	-	CASSLGREAYEQYF
15	TRBV9	TRBJ2-3	TRBD2	CASSSRTRVTDTQYF
16	TRBV9	TRBJ2-7	TRBD1	CASSVAATGSSYEQYF
15	TRBV7-8	TRBJ2-1	-	CASSLSGTDYNEQFF
12	TRBV25-1	TRBJ2-7	-	CASSDGTYEQYF
14	TRBV5-5	TRBJ1-3	-	CASSLTRAGNTIYF
16	TRBV7-6	TRBJ2-1	TRBD2	CASSLGPSGGGGEQFF
13	TRBV27	TRBJ2-6	-	CASSYRGANVLTF
15	TRBV6-6	TRBJ2-1	-	CASRPDWNSYNEQFF
17	TRBV7-9	TRBJ1-1	TRBD1	CASSSEQGGSVNTEAFF
15	TRBV6-5	TRBJ2-7	TRBD2	CASRSTSGSSHEQYF
13	TRBV6-6	TRBJ1-1	-	CASARGWVAKAFF
15	TRBV19	TRBJ2-7	TRBD1	CASSIGTGITYEQYF
14	TRBV4-1	TRBJ1-2	-	CASSPLRGAYGYTF
13	TRBV19	TRBJ2-1	-	CASSIAGDNEQFF
13	TRBV19	TRBJ1-5	-	CASSMASYQPQHF
14	TRBV7-9	TRBJ2-1	-	CASSSYRVLNEQFF
15	TRBV6-5	TRBJ2-7	-	CASSFPRETSYEQYF
15	TRBV5-6	TRBJ2-3	TRBD2	CASSFASGSPDTQYF
13	TRBV6-5	TRBJ2-7	TRBD1	CAISPGQGVEQYF
14	TRBV11-2	TRBJ1-2	-	CASRPTTGDYGYTF
13	TRBV27	TRBJ1-1	-	CASRGWRLTEAFF
12	TRBV30	TRBJ2-7	-	CAWSVHGIEQYF
11	TRBV19	TRBJ1-1	-	CASSIARAAFF
13	TRBV28	TRBJ1-4	-	CASSLQGLGFMFF
15	TRBV9	TRBJ2-7	TRBD2	CASSVDLAGGREQYF
15	TRBV10-1	TRBJ2-3	TRBD2	CASSERGEATDTQYF
16	TRBV19	TRBJ2-4	TRBD2	CATSDPVAGSKNIQYF
13	TRBV2	TRBJ1-2	-	CASSERTSYGYTF
11	TRBV5-4	TRBJ2-1	-	CASSSMDEQFF
13	TRBV19	TRBJ2-7	-	CASSIDLTYEQYF
13	TRBV28	TRBJ1-5	-	CASSGRNNQPQHF
20	TRBV29-1	TRBJ2-1	TRBD2	CSVEGPPGTSGTNSYNEQFF
14	TRBV21-1	TRBJ1-1	-	CASSKGQLNTEAFF
15	TRBV27	TRBJ2-5	-	CASKPSRESGETQYF
15	TRBV19	TRBJ2-1	-	CASSPNGRRDNEQFF
14	TRBV5-4	TRBJ2-7	-	CASSFRELPYEQYF
13	TRBV28	TRBJ2-7	-	CASSLGQNYEQYF
12	TRBV10-1	TRBJ2-1	TRBD1	CASRMPGGEQFF
14	TRBV25-1	TRBJ2-1	-	CASSAAGSYNEQFF
16	TRBV7-6	TRBJ2-5	TRBD2	CASSAGLAGAGETQYF
17	TRBV28	TRBJ1-2	TRBD1	CASSLWAAGGLDYGYTF
12	TRBV28	TRBJ2-7	-	CASSGPSYEQYF
14	TRBV9	TRBJ1-5	-	CASSVGGTRQPQHF
17	TRBV7-2	TRBJ1-3	-	CASSLDLRARPGNTIYF
15	TRBV7-3	TRBJ2-7	TRBD1	CASSPNPGQSYEQYF
12	TRBV6-5	TRBJ1-1	-	CASRDRNTEAFF
12	TRBV7-9	TRBJ2-3	-	CASSFPGDTQYF
20	TRBV7-3	TRBJ2-1	TRBD2	CASSLPLREGRNKTNNEQFF
15	TRBV19	TRBJ2-2	-	CASSIDRGNTGELFF
14	TRBV27	TRBJ2-2	-	CASRQGGGTGELFF
13	TRBV7-9	TRBJ2-1	-	CASSLGLKPEQFF